This T cell receptor beta chain stems from a study of technical replicates of blood from a handful of donors (dated by TCRdb to the late 2010s). Sequences SGDLS (CDR1) and YYNGEE (CDR2) are obtained from the germline V gene. V gives up 3 bases and J gives up 1 base, and the segment between their germline ends measures 10 bases. The CDR3 covers 15 residues, taking in both the cysteine and the phenylalanine. The retained sequence is limited to the CDR3, 45 bases, with the frame set at the first base. The library was made by the immunoSEQ multiplex PCR assay. In TCRdb, the immuneACCESS table is reduced to in-frame sequences with V and J assigned. These tables do not hold every clone; where another copy was compared, an unresolved V gene accounts for under half, and the others remain unexplained. Across this sample there are 70,000 or so clones, with 92% seen only once. Jointly, the top ten make up 0.42% of the sample.

As regards this clone: Its specific antigen is unknown. Base-call qualities are not available, and no considerably larger clone is one nucleotide away.

Sequenced material: T cells isolated from PBMCs. The chain is encoded by TRBV9 joined to TRBJ2-2, and TRBD1 may be the D gene, going by 5 matching bases. The sequence was collected from a human donor in good health. CDR3 reads: CASSEGRGNTGELFF. The DNA is as follows: TGTGCCAGCAGCGAGGGTAGGGGGAACACCGGGGAGCTGTTTTTT.